The rows below give T cell receptor beta chains drawn from one sample of a study of blood T cell repertoires in COVID-19. Profiled with immunoSEQ multiplex PCR; TCRdb holds only in-frame clones, not every one. Among about 220,000 clones listed, 65% to 90% were seen once. Source material: peripheral blood. These receptors were collected from a man in his forties or fifties who had recovered from COVID-19. Each CDR3 is given without its conserved first and last residue. The order of the fields is CDR3 length, clone size, V gene, CDR3 protein. Size is stated for part of the rows, as once, few or many counts, or as a class when the clone is expanded.

13 . TRBV5-1 ASARWEGGTDEQY
13 . TRBV14 ASSQGGRGYSPLH
13 . TRBV5-5 ASSPFDGSTYEQY
14 . TRBV3-1/TRBV3-2 ASSPVAGGDYNEQF
11 . TRBV19 ASSVQGVGGYT
12 . TRBV9 ASSVIGGRETQY
14 . TRBV11-2 ASRLGFGKGSEKLF
12 . TRBV6-5 ASTEPGNTDTQY
11 . TRBV7-9 ASSGRGPETQY
12 . TRBV2 ASRIGTSVNEQF
13 few TRBV5-4 ASSLAGANTGELF
12 . TRBV7-9 ASSLDPVQETQY
13 . TRBV18 ASSPPSGVQETQY
16 . TRBV4-3 ASSQDLMTGAPPDTQY
16 . TRBV4-3 ASSQGGAGGGAKNIQY
12 . TRBV5-4 ASSSDLVLGEQY
13 . TRBV3-1/TRBV3-2 ASSQAWGAGNTIY
9 . TRBV3-1/TRBV3-2 ASSQGGGYT
13 . TRBV30 AWSVMSSSGNTIY
12 . TRBV29-1 SVEAGGGYNEQF
11 . TRBV7-9 ASSLTGFHGYT
12 . TRBV30 AWAYRGGGDTIY
14 . TRBV9 ASSGRNDRGDYGYT
12 . TRBV10-3 ATRDFTRNYEQY
15 . TRBV10-3 AIQKGQGQDPHYGYT
11 . TRBV6-6 ASSPQGTNIQY
12 . TRBV6-6 ASSPQASGLTQY
10 . TRBV9 ASSSPPGEQY
11 few TRBV7-2 ASSPGTHSPLH
13 . TRBV6-2/TRBV6-3 ASSYSNRGHTEAF
14 once TRBV4-1 ASSQAAGRGADTQY
16 . TRBV10-3 AIRDLAGVPANTGELF
14 once TRBV5-6 ASSPERGRFTGELF
13 . TRBV18 ASSHTSEYNSPLH
12 . TRBV6-5 ASVSRQGKNIQY
14 . TRBV6-2/TRBV6-3 ASSYSMGGTREEQY
12 . TRBV5-1 ASSTGPPHYEQY
14 . TRBV11-2 ASSPGWLAEADTQY
12 . TRBV2 ASISTAMNTEAF
12 . TRBV20-1 SASRQGAGTEAF
11 . TRBV2 ASSEDRSYGYT